This TCR beta chain came from a study of shared clonotypes between healthy human individuals. The study's findings and limits: The study found lower generation probabilities in non-shared clonotypes than in those shared by all four donors. Naive subsets usually exceeded memory subsets in estimated richness.

CD45RO negativity and positive selection for CCR7 defined naive CD8 cells, a population that excluded terminally differentiated effector memory CD45RA+ cells. Those who donated, Caucasian adults without exception, all lived in Nashville, Tennessee. This CDR3 contains 14 residues. CDR1 is PRHDT, CDR2 FYEKMQ, per germline (reference sequence). V trimming: 6 bases; J trimming: 5 bases; junction bases outside the gene matches: 5. On this clone: The antigen is not known.

Sequencing was performed with immunoSEQ multiplex PCR; in TCRdb, only in-frame clones are kept and a portion is missing. The sample holds millions of clones, 85% to 95% seen once. Sequencing was carried out using naive CD8+ T cells sorted from blood. The J gene is TRBJ2-3, the V gene TRBV13, with 10 bases lining up with TRBD2. The clonotype was recovered from a man aged 18 to 29 in good health. As DNA, the CDR3 is TGTGCCAGCAGTAGCGGGGGGCTAGGAGATACGCAGTATTTT. It yields the protein CASSSGGLGDTQYF.